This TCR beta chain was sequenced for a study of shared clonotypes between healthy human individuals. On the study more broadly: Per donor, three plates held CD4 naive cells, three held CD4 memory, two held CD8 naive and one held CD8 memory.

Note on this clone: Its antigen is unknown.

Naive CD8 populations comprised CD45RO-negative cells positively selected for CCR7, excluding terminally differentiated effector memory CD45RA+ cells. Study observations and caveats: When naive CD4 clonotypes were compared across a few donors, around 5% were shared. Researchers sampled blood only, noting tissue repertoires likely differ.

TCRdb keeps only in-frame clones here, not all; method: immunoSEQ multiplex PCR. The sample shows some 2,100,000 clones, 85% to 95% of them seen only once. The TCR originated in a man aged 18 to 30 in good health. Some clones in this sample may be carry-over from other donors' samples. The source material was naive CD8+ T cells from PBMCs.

CDR3 in DNA: TGTGCCAGTCAGCTCCGGGACAGTTTCAATCAGCCCCAGCATTTT. It codes for CASQLRDSFNQPQHF. This chain connects TRBV19 to TRBJ1-5; 7 bases are shared with TRBD1. CDR3 length equals 15 residues. Germline CDR1 LNHDA, CDR2 SQIVND (reference sequence). Trimming took 8 bases from V and 3 from J; bases not matched to a gene: 10.